These T cell receptor beta chains were read from a single sample in a study of blood T cell repertoires in COVID-19. TCRdb keeps only in-frame clones here, not all; method: immunoSEQ multiplex PCR. Among approximately 150,000 clones listed, roughly 90% were seen once. The sample taken for sequencing was PBMCs or T cells enriched from blood (not recorded which). The receptors stem from a human donor with acute COVID-19. The donor label of this sample is uncertain. Both conserved end residues are trimmed from each CDR3.

j_gene	v_gene	CDR3aa
TRBJ2-7	TRBV5-8	ASSRDRGLSEQY
TRBJ1-2	TRBV11-2	ASSLGGLGVAHGYT
TRBJ1-3	TRBV5-5	ASSFLQGTGNTIY
TRBJ1-1	TRBV6-4	ASSPDRDRTEAF
TRBJ2-2	TRBV10-3	AIVQEGGTGELF
TRBJ1-2	TRBV4-3	ASSQESRENYGYT
TRBJ2-1	TRBV6-4	ASSGTSGGIEQF
TRBJ2-3	TRBV9	ASSHGLASGKDTQY
TRBJ1-1	TRBV6-5	ASREGQGRNTEAF
TRBJ1-2	TRBV28	ASSLGGQQGVNYGYT
TRBJ1-1	TRBV5-1	ASAGQHMNTEAF
TRBJ1-5	TRBV6-2/TRBV6-3	ASSSQRTAQPQH
TRBJ2-1	TRBV5-1	ASSGRGGHNEQF
TRBJ2-2	TRBV6-4	ASRGTGGHGELF
TRBJ2-3	TRBV7-2	ASSLESTSRDTQY
TRBJ2-5	TRBV24-1	ATSDPSGGDQETQY
TRBJ2-3	TRBV7-9	ASSLARGSDTQY
TRBJ1-2	TRBV5-1	ASSAGDNGYT
TRBJ2-7	TRBV30	AWSSLYEQY
TRBJ1-5	TRBV7-9	ASSLVGGNQPQH
TRBJ2-5	TRBV29-1	SVATETQY
TRBJ2-7	TRBV30	AWAPGLAGVYEQY
TRBJ2-4	TRBV9	ASSRAGELAKNIQY
TRBJ2-1	TRBV5-4	ASSPGDSYNEQF
TRBJ2-1	TRBV9	ASSPTPGGNEQF
TRBJ1-6	TRBV3-1/TRBV3-2	ASSQGLQGNSPLH
TRBJ1-4	TRBV19	ASRDSSGNEKLF
TRBJ2-3	TRBV5-1	ASSPGQGGGSTQY
TRBJ2-7	TRBV18	ASSPPGTTAYEQY
TRBJ1-1	TRBV7-3	ASSSYPGSTEAF
TRBJ2-2	TRBV7-3	ASSSGLAANTGELF
TRBJ1-1	TRBV19	ASSMHRELTAEAF
TRBJ2-3	TRBV6-4	ASSDGTGGADTQY
TRBJ2-7	TRBV20-1	SATRDYEQY
TRBJ1-3	TRBV24-1	ATSDPESPGNTIY
TRBJ1-3	TRBV25-1	ASSDHGGSGNTIY
TRBJ2-5	TRBV4-1	ASSQRGGQGETQY
TRBJ2-4	TRBV11-3	ASSSAKEDIQY
TRBJ2-5	TRBV7-2	ASSRGTSGGAGETQY
TRBJ1-1	TRBV6-5	ASSPQGAWTEAF
TRBJ1-2	TRBV9	ASSVEGDINYGYT
TRBJ2-3	TRBV2	ASSEVGQNTDTQY
TRBJ2-5	TRBV19	ASSRAFQETQY
TRBJ1-1	TRBV7-2	ASSLAAGSHTEAF
TRBJ1-1	TRBV7-9	ASSLGYTEAF
TRBJ2-7	TRBV12-5	ASGYGQGSYEQY
TRBJ2-7	TRBV2	ASRSGALSHEQY
TRBJ2-2	TRBV6-5	ASSYSSGRAGELF
TRBJ2-1	TRBV10-3	AISFGRGGGADEQF
TRBJ2-5	TRBV21-1	ASSRRRQETQY
TRBJ2-5	TRBV30	AWSPLAGGTQY
TRBJ2-5	TRBV7-6	ASSLVPAGGQETQY
TRBJ2-7	TRBV7-3	ASSLSGGYEQY
TRBJ2-2	TRBV7-8	ASGQGTTGELF
TRBJ2-1	TRBV11-1	ASSLGTRGKQF
TRBJ2-5	TRBV13	ASSLRGAQETQY
TRBJ2-3	TRBV5-1	ASSLVAALQSDTQY
TRBJ1-1	TRBV29-1	SVAGQGSEAF
TRBJ1-2	TRBV5-1	ASSLTSDRGSGYT
TRBJ2-1	TRBV4-1	ASSQDEAGAFYNEQF